The sequence of this TCR beta chain was determined in a study of CD8+ T cells in alopecia areata. Sorted populations comprised CD4+ and CD8+ T cells obtained from PBMCs. cDNA reverse transcribed from extracted RNA served as the sequencing template. The table came from immunoSEQ multiplex PCR; TCRdb's copy has only in-frame clones and leaves some out. The repertoire consists of 100,000 to 150,000 clones, with 47% occurring once and the leading ten covering roughly a tenth. Germline CDR1 SQVTM, CDR2 ANQGSEA. V was trimmed by 2 bases and J by 1 base, leaving 6 bases between them. The CDR3 has 12 residues. This clone was picked up a small number of times.

The TCR originated in a human donor with alopecia areata. The J gene is TRBJ2-7, the V gene TRBV29-1; D remains unclear. The sequencing input was NKG2D-low CD8+ T cells sorted from blood. The CDR3: CSVERKSYEQYF. The CDR3 DNA is TGCAGCGTTGAAAGGAAATCCTACGAGCAGTACTTC.